The next 21 T cell receptor beta chains were all read from a single sample in a study of cytomegalovirus exposure and HLA in healthy donors. The PCR made use of 60 Vbeta and 13 Jbeta primers. The method was immunoSEQ multiplex PCR; TCRdb's version includes in-frame clones alone and lacks a portion of them. The profile shows 200,000 or so clones, over 65% of them singletons. The material sequenced was PBMCs. The receptor set was obtained from a boy between 2 and 10 years old in good health and CMV-seronegative.

This rearrangement joins TRBV6-1 to TRBJ1-6; possible D gene TRBD1, 5 bases. Between the trimmed V and J ends, which lost 10 bases and 9 bases, there was a span of 22 bases. Germline values: CDR1 MNHNS, CDR2 SASEGT. The CDR3 is 15 amino acids. CDR3 loop: CATFGTPGGSSPLHF. Here the CDR3 DNA reads TGTGCCACCTTCGGGACCCCGGGAGGTAGTTCACCCCTCCACTTT.

The genes are TRBV4-2 and TRBJ2-5; a possible D gene is TRBD1 (6 bases). Germline CDR1 reads LGHNA; CDR2 reads YNFKEQ. The CDR3 is 15 residues long. Trimming took off 3 bases at V and 3 bases at J, with 14 bases between the two ends. CDR3 DNA: TGTGCCAGCAGCCATAAACAGGGAGTGAAAGAGACCCAGTACTTC. This encodes CASSHKQGVKETQYF.

This chain connects TRBV5-1 to TRBJ2-1; D is unclear. Trimming pared 6 bases from V and 0 bases from J, leaving 7 bases between. Per germline, CDR1 SGHRS and CDR2 YFSETQ. The CDR3 length is 13 residues. The chain's CDR3 is CASKLGSYNEQFF. The CDR3 DNA is TGCGCCAGCAAACTCGGCTCCTACAATGAGCAGTTCTTC.

The rearrangement uses TRBV15 and TRBJ1-5; D is ambiguous. The CDR3 consists of 18 residues. Trimming shortened V by 0 bases and J by 6 bases, and 21 bases separated the two germline ends. CDR1 is LNHNV, CDR2 YYDKDF, per germline (reference sequence). The CDR3 DNA sequence: TGTGCCACCAGCAGAGATTCAAGGCTCGGGAGTTTGGGTCAGCCCCAGCATTTT. Protein sequence: CATSRDSRLGSLGQPQHF.

The rearrangement links TRBV5-1 to TRBJ2-7; perhaps TRBD2 as D (6 bases). CDR3 size: 13 residues. Germline lookup yields CDR1 SGHRS and CDR2 YFSETQ. V shed 5 bases and J shed 5 bases, with 14 bases lying between them. CDR3 sequence reads: CASSSSGVNEQYF. In DNA form, the CDR3 reads TGCGCCAGCAGTTCCTCGGGGGTCAACGAGCAGTACTTC. The full variable domain, in which reference TRBV5-1 and TRBJ2-7 provide the parts outside the CDR3, is KAGVTQTPRYLIKTRGQQVTLSCSPISGHRSVSWYQQTPGQGLQFLFEYFSETQRNKGNFPGRFSGRQFSNSRSEMNVSTLELGDSALYLCASSSSGVNEQYFGPGTRLTVT.

This chain uses TRBV10-3 with TRBJ1-1, with 10 bases lining up with TRBD1. This CDR3 has 13 residues. Germline V CDR1 and CDR2: ENHRY, SYGVKD. J was trimmed by 9 bases and V by 8 bases; bases with no gene match: 9. The CDR3 bases are TGTGCCATCTTCCCCGGGACAGGGGAGAAAGCTTTCTTT. Its translation: CAIFPGTGEKAFF.

CDR3 residues: CASSVRVKETQYF. The CDR3 DNA sequence: TGTGCCAGCAGCGTCAGGGTAAAGGAGACCCAGTACTTC. V is TRBV11-1 and J is TRBJ2-5; a weak D match, TRBD1 (5 bases). CDR3 length: 13 amino acids. The V gene lost 5 bases and the J gene lost 5 bases, with 12 bases spanning the gap. Per the germline V gene, CDR1 is SGHAT and CDR2 is FQDESV (reference sequence).

The gene calls are TRBV29-1 and TRBJ2-5; 7 positions agree with TRBD2. Germline CDR1 SQVTM, CDR2 ANQGSEA. With V trimmed by 1 base and J by 5 bases, 10 bases remained unmatched. This CDR3 has 15 residues. In DNA, the CDR3 is TGCAGCGTTGAAGGCCCCGCGGGGGAGGGGGAGACCCAGTACTTC. Amino acid sequence: CSVEGPAGEGETQYF.

The chain links TRBV10-2 to TRBJ2-5; TRBD2 is a possible D gene (5 bases). The J call may be wrong; the DNA end is better matched by TRBJ2-7. CDR1 WSHSY and CDR2 SAAADI come from the germline V gene. CDR3 length: 11 amino acids. The CDR3 here is CASSEAGEQYF. The CDR3 DNA follows: TGCGCCAGCAGTGAGGCGGGCGAGCAGTACTTC.

The rearrangement uses TRBV10-3 and TRBJ2-7, with D possibly matching TRBD1 (5 bases). Germline V gives CDR1 ENHRY, CDR2 SYGVKD. The CDR3 covers 13 residues. Between the trimmed V and J ends, which lost 3 bases and 0 bases, there was a span of 6 bases. The chain's CDR3 is CAISEDSSYEQYF. The DNA of the CDR3 is TGTGCCATCAGTGAAGACAGCTCCTACGAGCAGTACTTC.

J is TRBJ2-1 and V is TRBV7-6; D unclear. Trimming removed 1 base from V and 0 bases from J, with 10 bases in between. The germline V gene has CDR1 SGHVS and CDR2 FNYEAQ. The CDR3 sequence is 16 residues long. The CDR3 sequence is CASSLGYLSSYNEQFF. In nucleotides, the CDR3 is TGTGCCAGCAGCTTAGGGTATCTAAGCTCCTACAATGAGCAGTTCTTC.

The chain combines TRBV4-2 with TRBJ2-5; D perhaps matches TRBD2 (7 bases). In germline, CDR1 is LGHNA, CDR2 YNFKEQ. The CDR3 length is 15 residues. The germline V and J ends were trimmed by 3 bases and 5 bases, with 16 bases remaining between them. Here the CDR3 DNA reads TGTGCCAGCAGCCAGTTGGGGGGGCCCGAGGAGACCCAGTACTTC. Its translation is CASSQLGGPEETQYF.

On this clone: Other DNA variants within this sample encode the same CDR3. The chain recombines TRBV7-9 with TRBJ1-3; 8 nucleotides align to TRBD1. Germline CDR1 reads SEHNR; CDR2 reads FQNEAQ (reference sequence). The CDR3 is 14 amino acids. The V and J ends lost 5 bases and 4 bases, in that order; junction bases with no gene match: 4. In DNA form, the CDR3 reads TGTGCCAGCAGCCCACAGGGGGGAGGAAACACCATATATTTT. Translation gives CASSPQGGGNTIYF.

A word on this clone: At one end the junction does not follow the germline gene, possibly because of a read error. V is TRBV7-7 and J is TRBJ2-5, with D possibly being TRBD2 (6 bases). The germline V gene encodes CDR1 SSHAT and CDR2 FNYEAQ (reference sequence). The CDR3 runs to 15 residues. The CDR3 DNA reads as TGTGCTAGCAGCCTCTCGGGGGTCCAATCGGGGACCCAGTACTTC. Its translation is CASSLSGVQSGTQYF.

The V gene is TRBV7-8, the J gene TRBJ2-5; 7 positions agree with TRBD2. J was trimmed by 3 bases and V by 0 bases; bases with no gene match: 4. Germline-derived CDR1 and CDR2 are SGHVS and FQNEAQ. The CDR3 has 15 residues. CDR3 in DNA: TGTGCCAGCAGCTTAGCTGGTCTAGCGGAAGAGACCCAGTACTTC. Translation gives CASSLAGLAEETQYF. Using reference TRBV7-8 and TRBJ2-5 for the parts outside the CDR3, the full variable domain is GAGVSQSPRYKVAKRGQDVALRCDPISGHVSLFWYQQALGQGPEFLTYFQNEAQLDKSGLPSDRFFAERPEGSVSTLKIQRTQQEDSAVYLCASSLAGLAEETQYFGPGTRLLVL.

The chain employs TRBV5-1 and TRBJ2-7; a weak D match, TRBD1 (5 bases). Trimming took 0 bases from V and 1 from J, leaving 11 bases between them. The CDR3 has 15 residues. The germline CDR1 and CDR2 sequences are SGHRS and YFSETQ. The CDR3 sequence is CASSLADSNSYEQYF. DNA of the CDR3: TGCGCCAGCAGCTTGGCCGACAGTAATTCCTACGAGCAGTACTTC.

This clone was detected a few times. The chain combines TRBV23-1 with TRBJ2-7, with 7 bases matching TRBD1. TRBV23-1 is reported as an ORF; its role is uncertain. The CDR3 spans 16 residues. The V and J ends lost 3 bases and 4 bases, in that order; junction bases with no gene match: 12. The CDR3 DNA reads TGCGCCAGCAGTCATTGGCCCCGGGACAGTTTATACGAGCAGTACTTC. This codes for CASSHWPRDSLYEQYF.

V is TRBV27 and J is TRBJ2-3; D unresolved. CDR1 and CDR2 from the germline V gene are MNHEY and SMNVEV (reference sequence). V lost 5 bases and J 8 bases, leaving 17 bases between the germline ends. The length of the CDR3 is 14 residues. CDR3 nucleotide sequence: TGTGCCAGCAGTCCCCTGGGTGTCGCGGTTACGCAGTATTTT. As protein: CASSPLGVAVTQYF.

The chain carries TRBV10-3 and TRBJ1-2, with 8 bases that match TRBD1. Germline trimming cut 6 bases from V and 4 bases from J; bases unmatched to any gene: 10. CDR1 ENHRY and CDR2 SYGVKD come from the germline V gene. This CDR3 has 15 amino acids. The CDR3, as DNA: TGTGCCATCAGCCTCTGGACAGGGACAACCTATGGCTACACCTTC. As protein: CAISLWTGTTYGYTF.

A remark on this clone: One junction end does not reproduce the germline sequence, and a read error may be involved. This rearrangement joins TRBV11-2 to TRBJ2-7; D remains ambiguous. CDR1 and CDR2 (germline): SGHAT, FQNNGV. The CDR3 sequence is 16 residues long. In DNA, the CDR3 is TGTGCCAGCAGCTTAGGATCATCCGGGTCCGCCTACGAGCGGTACTTC. Its protein is CASSLGSSGSAYERYF.

This clone was found a few times. The V call is TRBV15, the J call TRBJ2-5; tentative D call: TRBD2 (6 bases). The germline gives CDR1 LNHNV, CDR2 YYDKDF (reference sequence). With 1 base removed from V and 2 bases from J, the gap between germline ends came to 11 bases. This CDR3 is 15 amino acids long. This CDR3 reads CATSRGTRGQETQYF. As DNA, the CDR3 is TGTGCCACCAGCAGAGGGACTCGGGGGCAAGAGACCCAGTACTTC.